This TCR beta chain was sequenced in a study of cytomegalovirus exposure and HLA in healthy donors. Study-level points and caveats: In a later analysis, most CMV-associated TCR beta chains appeared HLA-restricted.

Amplification used 60 Vbeta primers and 13 Jbeta primers. Here immunoSEQ multiplex PCR was the method, and the copy in TCRdb shows in-frame clones only, minus some. The sample lists under 170,000 clones; roughly three quarters were seen once. As regards this clone: Its antigen is unidentified.

Germline loops: CDR1 SGHRS, CDR2 YFSETQ. V trimming: 4 bases; J trimming: 1 base; junction bases outside the gene matches: 9. The CDR3 contains 16 residues. This receptor was taken from a human donor in good health. The chain links TRBV5-1 to TRBJ2-3, with 7 nucleotides matching TRBD1. Sequenced: PBMCs. The CDR3 protein is CASSPHPDRGTDTQYF. CDR3 nucleotides: TGCGCCAGCAGCCCCCACCCAGACAGGGGCACAGATACGCAGTATTTT.